Sequencing of this TCR beta chain was carried out in a study of ipilimumab plus nivolumab after autologous stem cell transplantation. General study findings and limits: The authors say TCR, Treg and microbiome findings warrant further study.

CDR3 length: 14 amino acids. Trimming cost V 3 bases and J 7 bases, with 12 bases left between them. Per germline, CDR1 WNHNN and CDR2 SYGVQD (reference sequence). Checkpoint therapy with ipilimumab 1 mg/kg began 14 to 28 days after transplant. Points on this clone: What it binds is unknown.

TCRdb keeps only in-frame clones here, not all; method: immunoSEQ multiplex PCR. Of about 22,000 clones in the sample, 70% to 85% were seen once. This TCR came from a male donor with diffuse large B-cell lymphoma. Specimen: PBMCs, collected in a trial of ipilimumab plus nivolumab as post-transplant consolidation. The J gene is TRBJ1-4, the V gene TRBV10-1; D gene uncertain. The CDR3 region has the DNA TGCGCCAGCAGTGACCGGCTCAATCCTGAAAAACTGTTTTTT. Residues: CASSDRLNPEKLFF.